The 18 T cell receptor beta chains below come from one sample, sequenced in a study of T cell responses to AZD1222 COVID-19 vaccine. The method was immunoSEQ multiplex PCR; TCRdb's version includes in-frame clones alone and lacks a portion of them. Seen here are some 110,000 clones, roughly 84% observed once, and the top ten hold approximately 16%. Sequenced here: peripheral blood, sampled 28 days after the second AZD1222 dose. The receptors derive from an adult who received the AZD1222 COVID-19 vaccine.

The rearrangement joins TRBV7-2 to TRBJ2-5, with a weak D call TRBD2 (7 bases). The CDR3 length is 16 residues. The ends were cut back, 1 base at V and 5 bases at J, with 17 bases in the middle. Germline V gene sequence: CDR1 SGHTA, CDR2 FQGNSA. The CDR3 loop reads CASSLGPGGFRETQYF. As DNA, the CDR3 is TGTGCCAGCAGCTTAGGTCCGGGGGGCTTTCGGGAGACCCAGTACTTC.

This chain links TRBV5-1 with TRBJ2-3, with 16 positions matching TRBD2. Trimming took 4 bases from V and 5 from J; bases not matched to a gene: 4. CDR1 and CDR2 (germline): SGHRS, YFSETQ. The CDR3 is 16 amino acids. The CDR3 reads CASSPGLAGGVDTQYF. The CDR3 coding sequence is TGCGCCAGCAGCCCGGGACTAGCGGGAGGGGTAGATACGCAGTATTTT.

This chain links TRBV7-2 with TRBJ2-7, with D perhaps TRBD1 or TRBD2 (5 bases each). The V end was cut by 6 bases, the J end by 1 base, with 13 bases between. Germline CDR1 SGHTA, CDR2 FQGNSA. The CDR3 is 14 residues long. CDR3 coding DNA: TGTGCCAGCAGTCGAAACGGGGCTTCCTACGAGCAGTACTTC. Amino acids: CASSRNGASYEQYF.

CDR3 DNA: TGTGCCAGCAGCCAAGGAGGAAGGGGTACGAGCAATCAGCCCCAGCATTTT. Residues: CASSQGGRGTSNQPQHF. This chain uses TRBV3-1 (or the pseudogene TRBV3-2) with TRBJ1-5; possibly TRBD1 for D (5 bases). Trimming cost V 1 base and J 1 base, with 14 bases left between them. This CDR3 region has 17 residues. Germline CDR1 LGHDT, CDR2 YNNKEL (reference sequence).

The chain uses TRBV5-6 and TRBJ2-1; 11 nucleotides line up with TRBD2. There are 15 residues in the CDR3. Germline CDR1 reads SGHDT; CDR2 reads YYEEEE. The ends lost 5 bases at V and 5 bases at J; junction bases unmatched: 6. The CDR3 DNA is TGTGCCAGCAGTTCACTAGCGGGGGTCAACAATGAGCAGTTCTTC. Protein product: CASSSLAGVNNEQFF.

This chain connects TRBV6-2 or TRBV6-3 to TRBJ1-2, with D maybe TRBD1 (5 bases). V was trimmed by 3 bases and J by 14 bases, leaving 22 bases between them. The CDR3 has 14 residues. Germline-derived CDR1 and CDR2 are MNHEY and SVGEGT. Here the CDR3 DNA reads TGTGCCAGCAGTTATTATTCAGGGCCTCTACTATGGACCTTC. Protein product: CASSYYSGPLLWTF.

This clone has more than one count but fewer than ten. This chain uses TRBV28 with TRBJ1-5; no clear D gene. The CDR3 is 15 amino acids. Germline V gene sequence: CDR1 MDHEN, CDR2 SYDVKM. Trimming stripped 5 bases from V and 5 bases from J, with 16 bases between. The DNA of the CDR3 is TGTGCCAGCAGTGCTGGACCGGGAGGGCATCAGCCCCAGCATTTT. Residues: CASSAGPGGHQPQHF.

This clone was observed a single time. V gene TRBV30 combines with J gene TRBJ2-4; TRBD1 matches at 7 bases. V dropped 0 bases and J dropped 8; count of bases not matched to a gene: 7. Germline lookup yields CDR1 GTSNPN and CDR2 SVGIG (reference sequence). CDR3 length: 14 residues. CDR3 sequence: CAWSVSGQGDIQYF. The CDR3 nucleotides are TGTGCCTGGAGTGTGTCCGGGCAGGGGGACATTCAGTACTTC.

V usage is TRBV29-1 and J usage is TRBJ2-3, with D perhaps TRBD2 (7 bases). Trimming removed 8 bases from V and 6 bases from J, with 18 bases in between. This CDR3 contains 13 residues. Germline assignment: CDR1 SQVTM and CDR2 ANQGSEA. CDR3 amino acids: CSSVGGATDTQYF. The CDR3 coding sequence is TGCAGCTCTGTAGGGGGGGCAACGGATACGCAGTATTTT.

The chain uses TRBV9 and TRBJ2-6; perhaps TRBD1 as D (5 bases). Germline V lookup: CDR1 SGDLS, CDR2 YYNGEE. Trimming pared 0 bases from V and 4 bases from J, leaving 8 bases between. The CDR3 runs to 15 residues. DNA of the CDR3: TGTGCCAGCAGCGTAGGTGGGGCCGGGGCCAACGTCCTGACTTTC. Amino acids: CASSVGGAGANVLTF.

The chain has TRBV7-2 and TRBJ1-2, with 8 bases aligning to TRBD1. The CDR3 is 13 amino acids. Germline CDR1 SGHTA, CDR2 FQGNSA. V was clipped by 6 bases and J by 2 bases; unmatched bases: 2. In DNA, the CDR3 is TGTGCCAGCAGGGGACAGGACAACTATGGCTACACCTTC. This encodes CASRGQDNYGYTF.

The V call is TRBV6-5, the J call TRBJ2-5, with TRBD1 as a possible D gene (6 bases). There are 14 residues in the CDR3. V was shortened by 10 bases and J by 4 bases, with 19 bases between the two germline ends. Looked up from germline, CDR1 is MNHEY and CDR2 is SVGAGI. CDR3 protein: CATRQETLLETQYF. The CDR3 coding sequence is TGTGCCACCCGACAGGAGACGCTATTAGAGACCCAGTACTTC.

This clone has just a few counts. The chain recombines TRBV5-6 with TRBJ1-2, with TRBD1 matching over 7 bases. Germline CDR1 is SGHDT and CDR2 is YYEEEE. CDR3 length: 16 amino acids. The trim removed 4 bases at V and 4 bases at J, leaving 13 bases unmatched. CDR3 sequence reads: CASSPGQALGIYGYTF. CDR3 DNA sequence: TGTGCCAGCAGCCCCGGACAGGCCCTAGGGATCTATGGCTACACCTTC.

A few counts support this clone. V and J are TRBV9 and TRBJ2-1; 7 positions match TRBD2. This CDR3 has 17 amino acids. Germline V gives CDR1 SGDLS, CDR2 YYNGEE. After removal of 0 bases from V and 5 bases from J, the junction contained 11 bases not matched to a gene. CDR3 sequence reads: CASSVGGGLPLNNEQFF. CDR3 nucleotide sequence: TGTGCCAGCAGCGTAGGTGGGGGACTACCCCTTAACAATGAGCAGTTCTTC.

V and J are TRBV5-1 and TRBJ2-3, with a tentative D call TRBD1 (6 bases). Germline V gene data show CDR1 as SGHRS and CDR2 as YFSETQ. The CDR3 consists of 14 residues. Trimming left V 4 bases short and J 4 bases short, with 13 bases between. The CDR3 DNA sequence: TGCGCCAGCAGCGCCGGACAGAGCCCAGATACGCAGTATTTT. It is translated as CASSAGQSPDTQYF.

V gene TRBV6-5 combines with J gene TRBJ2-7; tentatively, D is TRBD1 (6 bases). Trimming stripped 0 bases from V and 9 bases from J, with 12 bases between. Germline V gene data show CDR1 as MNHEY and CDR2 as SVGAGI. The CDR3 totals 13 residues. CDR3: CASSYSEGDGQYF. In DNA form, the CDR3 reads TGTGCCAGCAGTTACTCCGAGGGGGACGGGCAGTACTTC.

The CDR3 DNA follows: TGTGCCAGCAGCTTGGTACAGGGGGCCAATCTTAACACTGAAGCTTTCTTT. As protein: CASSLVQGANLNTEAFF. This chain joins TRBV5-4 and TRBJ1-1; the match to TRBD1 covers 9 bases. The junction had 8 bases not matched to a gene; V was cut back by 0 bases and J by 2 bases. The germline gives CDR1 SGHNT, CDR2 YYREEE (reference sequence). The CDR3 has 17 residues.

This clone was picked up a small number of times. This chain connects TRBV2 to TRBJ1-4; weak D call: TRBD1 (5 bases). The CDR3 is 16 amino acids. Trimming left V 0 bases short and J 3 bases short, with 11 bases between. The germline V gene has CDR1 SNHLY and CDR2 FYNNEI. The CDR3 region is CASSEAIRDPNEKLFF. CDR3 DNA sequence: TGTGCCAGCAGTGAAGCAATCAGGGACCCTAATGAAAAACTGTTTTTT.